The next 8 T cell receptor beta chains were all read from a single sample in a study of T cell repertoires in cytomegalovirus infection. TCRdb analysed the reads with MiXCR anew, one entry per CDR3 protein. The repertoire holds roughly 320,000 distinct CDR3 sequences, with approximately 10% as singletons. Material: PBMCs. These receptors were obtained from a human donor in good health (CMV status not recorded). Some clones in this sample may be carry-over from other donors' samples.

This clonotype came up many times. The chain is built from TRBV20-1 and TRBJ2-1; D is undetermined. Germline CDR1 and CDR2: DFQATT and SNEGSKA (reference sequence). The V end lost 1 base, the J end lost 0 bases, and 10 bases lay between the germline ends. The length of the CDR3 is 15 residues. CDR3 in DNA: TGCAGTGCTAGAGTAAGGCAGGACTCCTACAATGAGCAGTTCTTC. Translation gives CSARVRQDSYNEQFF.

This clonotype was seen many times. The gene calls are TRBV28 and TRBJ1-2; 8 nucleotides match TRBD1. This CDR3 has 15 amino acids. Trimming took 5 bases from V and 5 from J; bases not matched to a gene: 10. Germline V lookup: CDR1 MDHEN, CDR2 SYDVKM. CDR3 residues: CASSPRDRSGYGYTF. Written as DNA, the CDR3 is TGTGCCAGCAGTCCCCGGGACAGGTCTGGGTATGGCTACACCTTC.

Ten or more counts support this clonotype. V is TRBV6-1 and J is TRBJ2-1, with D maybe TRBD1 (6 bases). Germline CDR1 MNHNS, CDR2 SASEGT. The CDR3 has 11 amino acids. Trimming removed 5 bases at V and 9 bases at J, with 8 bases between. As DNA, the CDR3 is TGTGCCAGCAGTCAGGGGTTTGAGCAGTTCTTC. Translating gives CASSQGFEQFF.

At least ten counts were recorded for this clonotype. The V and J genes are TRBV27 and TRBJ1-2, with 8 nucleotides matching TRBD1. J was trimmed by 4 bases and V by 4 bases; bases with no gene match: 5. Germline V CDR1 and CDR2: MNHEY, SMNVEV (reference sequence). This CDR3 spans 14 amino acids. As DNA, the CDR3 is TGTGCCAGCAGTTCGGACAGGGCCTCCTATGGCTACACCTTC. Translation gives CASSSDRASYGYTF.

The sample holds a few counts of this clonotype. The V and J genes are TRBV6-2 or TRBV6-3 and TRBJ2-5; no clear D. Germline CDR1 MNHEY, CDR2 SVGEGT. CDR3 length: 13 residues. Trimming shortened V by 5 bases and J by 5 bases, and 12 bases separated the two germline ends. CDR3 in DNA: TGTGCCAGCAGTCCACCTAATGTGGAGACCCAGTACTTC. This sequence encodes CASSPPNVETQYF.

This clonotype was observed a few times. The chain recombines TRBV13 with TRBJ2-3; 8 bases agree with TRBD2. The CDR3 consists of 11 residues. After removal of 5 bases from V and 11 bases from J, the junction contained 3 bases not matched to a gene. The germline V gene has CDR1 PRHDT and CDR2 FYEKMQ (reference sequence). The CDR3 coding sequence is TGTGCCAGCAGCCAGCGGGGGAAGCAGTATTTT. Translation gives CASSQRGKQYF.

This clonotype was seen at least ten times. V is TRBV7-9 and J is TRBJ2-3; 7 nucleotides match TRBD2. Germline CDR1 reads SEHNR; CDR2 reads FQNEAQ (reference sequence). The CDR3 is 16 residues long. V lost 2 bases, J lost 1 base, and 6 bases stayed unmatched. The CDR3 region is CASSLLTSVGTDTQYF. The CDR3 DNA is TGTGCCAGCAGCTTACTTACTAGCGTCGGCACAGATACGCAGTATTTT.

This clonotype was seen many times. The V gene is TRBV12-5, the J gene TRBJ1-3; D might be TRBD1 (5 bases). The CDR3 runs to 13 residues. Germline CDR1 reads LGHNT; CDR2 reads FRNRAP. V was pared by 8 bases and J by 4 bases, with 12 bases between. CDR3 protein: CASPAGRGNTIYF. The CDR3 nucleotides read TGTGCTAGTCCAGCGGGGCGAGGAAACACCATATATTTT.